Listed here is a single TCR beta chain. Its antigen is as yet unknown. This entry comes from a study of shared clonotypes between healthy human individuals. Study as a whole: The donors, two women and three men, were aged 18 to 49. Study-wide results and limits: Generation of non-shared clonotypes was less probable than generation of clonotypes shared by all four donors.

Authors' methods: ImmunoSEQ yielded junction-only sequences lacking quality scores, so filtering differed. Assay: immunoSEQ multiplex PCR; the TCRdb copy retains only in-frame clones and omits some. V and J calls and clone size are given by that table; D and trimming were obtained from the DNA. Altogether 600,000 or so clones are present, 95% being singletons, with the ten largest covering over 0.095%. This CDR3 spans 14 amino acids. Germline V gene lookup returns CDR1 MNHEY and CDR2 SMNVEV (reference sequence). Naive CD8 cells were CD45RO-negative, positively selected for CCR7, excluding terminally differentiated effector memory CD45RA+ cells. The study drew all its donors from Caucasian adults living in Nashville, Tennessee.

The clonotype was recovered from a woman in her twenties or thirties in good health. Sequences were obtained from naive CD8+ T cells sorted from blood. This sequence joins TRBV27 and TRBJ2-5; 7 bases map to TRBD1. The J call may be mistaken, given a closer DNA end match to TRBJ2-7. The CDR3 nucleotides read TGTGCCAGCAGTCCGGGACAGATCTCCTACGAGCAGTACTTC. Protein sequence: CASSPGQISYEQYF.